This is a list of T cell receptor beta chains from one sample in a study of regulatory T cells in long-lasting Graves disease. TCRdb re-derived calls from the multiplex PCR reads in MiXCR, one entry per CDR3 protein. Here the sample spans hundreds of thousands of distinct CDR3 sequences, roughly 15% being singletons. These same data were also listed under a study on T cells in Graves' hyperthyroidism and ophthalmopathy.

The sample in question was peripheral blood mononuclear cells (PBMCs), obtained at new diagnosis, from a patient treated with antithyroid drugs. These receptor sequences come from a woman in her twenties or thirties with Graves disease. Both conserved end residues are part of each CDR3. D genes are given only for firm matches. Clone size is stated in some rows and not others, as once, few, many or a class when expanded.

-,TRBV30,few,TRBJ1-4,TGTGCCTGGAACCCAGGAGCAGATCTCAGTGAAAAACTGTTTTTT,CAWNPGADLSEKLFF
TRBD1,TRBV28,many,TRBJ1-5,TGTGCCAGCAGTCCCGCCCCCGGGACAGGGTTGGGCAATCAGCCCCAGCATTTT,CASSPAPGTGLGNQPQHF
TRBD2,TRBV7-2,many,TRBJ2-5,TGTGCCAGCAGTTTAGGACTAGCGGGAGCCCAAGAGACCCAGTACTTC,CASSLGLAGAQETQYF
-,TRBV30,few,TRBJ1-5,TGTGCCTGGAGTACGGAGGGAAGTCAGCCCCAGCATTTT,CAWSTEGSQPQHF
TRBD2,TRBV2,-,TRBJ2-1,TGTGCCAGCACTACGGGACTAGTGAATGAGCAGTTCTTC,CASTTGLVNEQFF
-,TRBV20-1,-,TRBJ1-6,TGCAGTGCCCGGACAGTTGATTCACCCCTCCACTTT,CSARTVDSPLHF
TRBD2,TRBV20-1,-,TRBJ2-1,TGCAGTGCTAGAGATCGCGGGAGGGGTTTGAATGAGCAGTTCTTC,CSARDRGRGLNEQFF
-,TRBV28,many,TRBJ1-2,TGTGCCGCCTACGGCTGGGGGGTCAATAACTATGGCTACACCTTC,CAAYGWGVNNYGYTF
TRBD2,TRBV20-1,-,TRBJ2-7,TGCAGTGCTAGAGATCTAGGACTAGCGGGAGGACGACACGAGCAGTACTTC,CSARDLGLAGGRHEQYF
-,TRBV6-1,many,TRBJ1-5,TGTGCCAGCAGGGAGGGAGGTGGGACTCAGCCCCAGCATTTT,CASREGGGTQPQHF
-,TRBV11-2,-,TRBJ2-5,TGTGCCAGCAGCCAGGCTGAGGGTGGGACCCAGTACTTC,CASSQAEGGTQYF
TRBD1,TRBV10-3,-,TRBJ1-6,TGTGCCATCAGAACAGGGGGAAGCTCCTATAATTCACCCCTCCACTTT,CAIRTGGSSYNSPLHF
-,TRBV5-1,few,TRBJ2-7,TGCGCCAGCCAGGACGAGGCCTACGAGCAGTACTTC,CASQDEAYEQYF
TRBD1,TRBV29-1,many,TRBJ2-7,TGCAGCGTTATGACCGGGACAGGGCCCTACGAGCAGTACTTC,CSVMTGTGPYEQYF
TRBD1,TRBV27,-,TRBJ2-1,TGTGCCAGCAATGACCCGGGACAGGGATCCTACAATGAGCAGTTCTTC,CASNDPGQGSYNEQFF
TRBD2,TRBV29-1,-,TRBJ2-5,TGCAGCGTCGATTTAGCGGGAGGGTGGGAGACCCAGTACTTC,CSVDLAGGWETQYF